The sequence of this T cell receptor beta chain was determined in a study of OX40 agonist ivuxolimab in advanced cancers. Study summary: Three patients, one with hepatocellular carcinoma and two with cutaneous melanoma, responded partially. Whole-study findings and limits: CD8+ T cells showed, on average, more clonal expansion than CD4+ cells. Blood T cells, both CD4+ and CD8+, expanded clonally by week 6 at 0.1 to 3.0 mg/kg.

The CDR3 totals 17 residues. Per the germline V gene, CDR1 is ENHRY and CDR2 is SYGVKD. V was shortened by 3 bases and J by 0 bases, with 15 bases between the two germline ends. Using immunoSEQ multiplex PCR, the repertoire was profiled, and TCRdb retains in-frame clones only, with some absent. The sample lists 35,000 to 45,000 clones; about 89% were seen once. In regard to this clone: Its antigen is unidentified.

The V call is TRBV10-3, the J call TRBJ2-1; no clear D gene. The source was CD4+ or CD8+ T cells sorted from blood, collected in a trial of the OX40 agonist ivuxolimab. This TCR was sampled from an adult with an advanced solid tumor such as melanoma, head and neck, liver or kidney cancer. This CDR3 reads CAISDPHEPSSYNEQFF. The CDR3 DNA follows: TGTGCCATCAGTGACCCCCACGAGCCGAGCTCCTACAATGAGCAGTTCTTC.